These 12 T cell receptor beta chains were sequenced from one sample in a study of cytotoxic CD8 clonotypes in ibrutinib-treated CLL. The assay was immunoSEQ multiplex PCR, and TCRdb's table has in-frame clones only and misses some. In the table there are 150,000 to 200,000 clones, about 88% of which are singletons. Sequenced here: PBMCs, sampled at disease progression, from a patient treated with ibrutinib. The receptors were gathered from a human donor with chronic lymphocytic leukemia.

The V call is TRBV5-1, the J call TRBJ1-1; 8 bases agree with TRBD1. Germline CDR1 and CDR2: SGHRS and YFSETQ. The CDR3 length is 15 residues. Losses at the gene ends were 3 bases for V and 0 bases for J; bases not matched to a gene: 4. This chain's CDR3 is CASSYRQGMNTEAFF. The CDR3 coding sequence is TGCGCCAGCAGCTACCGACAGGGGATGAACACTGAAGCTTTCTTT.

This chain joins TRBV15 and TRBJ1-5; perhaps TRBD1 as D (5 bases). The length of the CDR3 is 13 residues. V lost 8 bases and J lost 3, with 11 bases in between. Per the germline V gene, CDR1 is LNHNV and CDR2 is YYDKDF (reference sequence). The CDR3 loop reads CATGDSINQPQHF. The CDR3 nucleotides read TGTGCCACCGGAGACAGCATCAATCAGCCCCAGCATTTT.

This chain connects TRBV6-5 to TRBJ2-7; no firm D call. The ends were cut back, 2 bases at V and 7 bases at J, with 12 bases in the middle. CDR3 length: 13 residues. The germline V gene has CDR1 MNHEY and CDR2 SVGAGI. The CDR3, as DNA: TGTGCCAGCAGTTACGCTTTTGCCTGGGAGCAGTACTTC. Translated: CASSYAFAWEQYF.

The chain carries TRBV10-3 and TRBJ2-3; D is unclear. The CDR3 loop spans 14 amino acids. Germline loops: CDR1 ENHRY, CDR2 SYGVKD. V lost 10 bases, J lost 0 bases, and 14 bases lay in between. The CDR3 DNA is TGTGCCACGAACGCGCTGCCTAGCACAGATACGCAGTATTTT. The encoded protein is CATNALPSTDTQYF.

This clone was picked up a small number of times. The CDR3 loop is CASSFQESSNYGYTF. The CDR3 DNA reads TGTGCCAGCAGTTTTCAGGAGTCTTCGAACTATGGCTACACCTTC. The rearrangement uses TRBV27 and TRBJ1-2; D unclear. Germline V gene data show CDR1 as MNHEY and CDR2 as SMNVEV (reference sequence). The CDR3 extends over 15 amino acids. V was shortened by 3 bases and J by 2 bases, with 13 bases between the two germline ends.

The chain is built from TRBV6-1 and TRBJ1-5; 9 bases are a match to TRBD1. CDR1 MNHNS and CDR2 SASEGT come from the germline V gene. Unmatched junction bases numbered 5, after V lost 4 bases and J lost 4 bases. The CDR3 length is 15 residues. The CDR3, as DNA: TGTGCCAGCAGTGTCACAGGGGGCGGAAATCAGCCCCAGCATTTT. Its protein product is CASSVTGGGNQPQHF.

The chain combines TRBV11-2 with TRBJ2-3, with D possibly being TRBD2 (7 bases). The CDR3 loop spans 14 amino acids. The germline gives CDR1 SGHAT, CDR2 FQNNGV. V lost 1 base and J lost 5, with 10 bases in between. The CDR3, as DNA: TGTGCCAGCAGCTTAGCGGGGGGCTTAGATACGCAGTATTTT. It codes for CASSLAGGLDTQYF.

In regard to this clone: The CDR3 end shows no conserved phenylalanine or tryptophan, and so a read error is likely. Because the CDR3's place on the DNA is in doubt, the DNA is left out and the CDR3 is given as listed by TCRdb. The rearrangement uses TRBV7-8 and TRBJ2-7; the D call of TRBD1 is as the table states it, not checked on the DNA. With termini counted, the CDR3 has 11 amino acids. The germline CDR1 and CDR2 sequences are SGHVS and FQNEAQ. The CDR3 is CASSLRQDLSL.

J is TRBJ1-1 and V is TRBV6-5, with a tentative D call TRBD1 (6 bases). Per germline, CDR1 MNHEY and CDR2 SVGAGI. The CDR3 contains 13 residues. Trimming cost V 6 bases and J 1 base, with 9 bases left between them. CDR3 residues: CASRRQANTEAFF. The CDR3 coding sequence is TGTGCCAGCAGGAGACAGGCGAACACTGAAGCTTTCTTT.

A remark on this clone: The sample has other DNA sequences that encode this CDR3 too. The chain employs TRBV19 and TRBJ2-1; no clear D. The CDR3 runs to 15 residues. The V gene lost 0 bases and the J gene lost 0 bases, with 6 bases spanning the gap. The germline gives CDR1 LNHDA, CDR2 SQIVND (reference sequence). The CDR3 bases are TGTGCCAGTAGTATAGATAGAAGCTCCTACAATGAGCAGTTCTTC. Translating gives CASSIDRSSYNEQFF.

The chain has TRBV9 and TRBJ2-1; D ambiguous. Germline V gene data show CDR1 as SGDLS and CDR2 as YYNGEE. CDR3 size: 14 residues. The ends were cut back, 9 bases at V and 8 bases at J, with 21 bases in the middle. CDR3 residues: CATSPGVVGDEQFF. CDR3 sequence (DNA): TGTGCCACCTCACCTGGGGTTGTTGGGGATGAGCAGTTCTTC.

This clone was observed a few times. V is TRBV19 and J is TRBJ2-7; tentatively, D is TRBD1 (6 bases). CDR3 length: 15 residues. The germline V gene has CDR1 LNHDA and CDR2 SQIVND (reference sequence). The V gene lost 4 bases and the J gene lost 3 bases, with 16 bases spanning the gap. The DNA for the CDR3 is TGTGCCAGTAGTACTCTCTCGGGACACTACTACGAGCAGTACTTC. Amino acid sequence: CASSTLSGHYYEQYF.